The sequence of this TCR beta chain was determined in a study of cytotoxic CD8 clonotypes in ibrutinib-treated CLL. Study summary: Outcomes included around 25 partial and 2 complete responses; after median 68 months, roughly 14 stayed remitted and 12 progressed.

The assay was immunoSEQ multiplex PCR, and TCRdb's table has in-frame clones only and misses some. The sample carries hundreds of thousands of clones, 70% recorded once. Regarding the study as a whole: Patients showed higher baseline clonality than age-matched healthy donors, and it tracked circulating CD8+ T-cell counts. Sample timing was unmatched between remission and later-progressing patients; lymph nodes unstudied.

The V and J ends lost 6 bases and 3 bases respectively, with 18 bases between them. There are 15 residues in the CDR3. CDR1 and CDR2 from the germline V gene are SNHLY and FYNNEI. On this clone: As yet, its antigen is unknown.

The TCR sequence derives from a human donor with chronic lymphocytic leukemia. The rearrangement joins TRBV2 to TRBJ2-7; tentatively, D is TRBD1 (5 bases). This sample comprised PBMCs, obtained after 24 months of ibrutinib treatment. The CDR3 reads CASSLNPGSLYEQYF. For the CDR3, the DNA is TGTGCCAGCAGCTTAAACCCAGGGTCACTCTACGAGCAGTACTTC. The entire variable domain, with the rest obtained from reference TRBV2 and TRBJ2-7, is as follows: EPEVTQTPSHQVTQMGQEVILRCVPISNHLYFYWYRQILGQKVEFLVSFYNNEISEKSEIFDDQFSVERPDGSNFTLKIRSTKLEDSAMYFCASSLNPGSLYEQYFGPGTRLTVT.